This T cell receptor beta chain was recovered during a study of shared clonotypes between healthy human individuals. This clone was seen only once. CD8 cells regarded as naive lacked CD45RO, were positively chosen for CCR7, and omitted terminally differentiated effector memory CD45RA+ cells. V was shortened by 5 bases and J by 4 bases, with 11 bases between the two germline ends. The germline V gene has CDR1 SEHNR and CDR2 FQNEAQ (reference sequence). The CDR3 is made up of 13 amino acids. Libraries were prepared by immunoSEQ multiplex PCR; TCRdb keeps only in-frame clonotypes and omits some of them. The sample lists more than 550,000 clones; about 90% were seen once.

The source material was naive CD8+ T cells sorted from blood. The sequence came from a man aged 25-45 years in good health. J is TRBJ2-5 and V is TRBV7-9; perhaps TRBD2 as D (5 bases). In DNA, the CDR3 is TGTGCCAGCAGCCTGGGGAGCCCAGAGACCCAGTACTTC. Translated, it gives CASSLGSPETQYF.